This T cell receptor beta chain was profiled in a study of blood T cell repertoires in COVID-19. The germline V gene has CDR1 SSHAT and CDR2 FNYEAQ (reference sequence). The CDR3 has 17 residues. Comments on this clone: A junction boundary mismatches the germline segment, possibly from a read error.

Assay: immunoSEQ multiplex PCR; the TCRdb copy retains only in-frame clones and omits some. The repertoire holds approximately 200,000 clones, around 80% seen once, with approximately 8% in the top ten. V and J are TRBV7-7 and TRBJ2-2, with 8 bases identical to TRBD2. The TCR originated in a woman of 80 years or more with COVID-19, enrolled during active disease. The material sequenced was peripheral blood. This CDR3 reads CASSPAPRAGGTGELFF. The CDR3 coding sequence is TGTGCTAGCAGCCCAGCCCCGAGGGCGGGGGGCACCGGGGAGCTGTTTTTT.